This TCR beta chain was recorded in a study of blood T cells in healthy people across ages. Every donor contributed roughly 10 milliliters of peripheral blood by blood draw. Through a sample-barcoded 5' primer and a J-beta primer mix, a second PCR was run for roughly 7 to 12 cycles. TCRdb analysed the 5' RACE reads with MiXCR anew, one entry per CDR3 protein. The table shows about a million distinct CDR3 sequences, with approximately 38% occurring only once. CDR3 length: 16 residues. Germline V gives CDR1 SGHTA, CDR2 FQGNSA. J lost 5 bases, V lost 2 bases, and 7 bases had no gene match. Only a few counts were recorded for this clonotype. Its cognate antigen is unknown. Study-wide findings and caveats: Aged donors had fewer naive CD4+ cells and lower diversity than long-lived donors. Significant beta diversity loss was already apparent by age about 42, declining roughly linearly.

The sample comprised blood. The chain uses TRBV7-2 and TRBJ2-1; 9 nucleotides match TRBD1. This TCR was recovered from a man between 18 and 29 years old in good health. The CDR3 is CASSLHRDRVNNEQFF. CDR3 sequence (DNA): TGTGCCAGCAGCTTACACCGGGACAGGGTAAACAATGAGCAGTTCTTC.